A selection of T cell receptor beta chains follows, all from one sample in a study of shared clonotypes between healthy human individuals. Sequenced by immunoSEQ multiplex PCR; TCRdb stores in-frame clones only, minus some. This table holds some 680,000 clones, about 80% found once. Sequencing was done on a sample of memory CD4+ T cells sorted from blood. The receptors were sampled from a woman aged 25 to 45 in good health. Each CDR3 is given with its conserved first and last residue. A D gene is named only where the DNA matches it firmly. Not all rows give a size; the values are once, few, many and, for expanded clones, a class.

v_call: TRBV5-4; j_call: TRBJ2-3; clone_size: -; cdr3_length: 14; d_call: TRBD2; cdr3_nt: TGTGCCAGCAGCTTTAGCGGGAGATCAGATACGCAGTATTTT; cdr3_aa: CASSFSGRSDTQYF
v_call: TRBV7-9; j_call: TRBJ2-3; clone_size: -; cdr3_length: 13; d_call: -; cdr3_nt: TGTGCCAGCAGCCCTAAAACTAGCAATACGCAGTATTTT; cdr3_aa: CASSPKTSNTQYF
v_call: TRBV5-1; j_call: TRBJ2-1; clone_size: -; cdr3_length: 14; d_call: TRBD1; cdr3_nt: TGCGCCAGCAGCCTGCTGGGACAGCACAATGAGCAGTTCTTC; cdr3_aa: CASSLLGQHNEQFF
v_call: TRBV15; j_call: TRBJ1-1; clone_size: -; cdr3_length: 14; d_call: -; cdr3_nt: TGTGCCACCAGCAGAACACGTATGAACACTGAAGCTTTCTTT; cdr3_aa: CATSRTRMNTEAFF
v_call: TRBV4-1; j_call: TRBJ2-7; clone_size: few; cdr3_length: 14; d_call: TRBD1; cdr3_nt: TGCGCCAGCAGCCAACCGGACAGGGCCTACGAGCAGTACTTC; cdr3_aa: CASSQPDRAYEQYF
v_call: TRBV30; j_call: TRBJ2-6; clone_size: -; cdr3_length: 16; d_call: TRBD1; cdr3_nt: TGTGCCTGGGGGGACAGGGGCGTCTCTGGGGCCAACGTCCTGACTTTC; cdr3_aa: CAWGDRGVSGANVLTF
v_call: TRBV5-1; j_call: TRBJ1-5; clone_size: many; cdr3_length: 16; d_call: TRBD1; cdr3_nt: TGCGCCAGCAGCTTGGAAGGGGGCTTTGGCAATCAGCCCCAGCATTTT; cdr3_aa: CASSLEGGFGNQPQHF
v_call: TRBV25-1; j_call: TRBJ1-3; clone_size: -; cdr3_length: 14; d_call: -; cdr3_nt: TGTGCCAGCAGTGAAATGGACAGTGGAAACACCATATATTTT; cdr3_aa: CASSEMDSGNTIYF
v_call: TRBV6-6; j_call: TRBJ1-1; clone_size: -; cdr3_length: 14; d_call: -; cdr3_nt: TGTGCCAGCAGTTACGGGGGTGAGAGGACTGAAGCTTTCTTT; cdr3_aa: CASSYGGERTEAFF
v_call: TRBV25-1; j_call: TRBJ2-1; clone_size: -; cdr3_length: 16; d_call: TRBD2; cdr3_nt: TGTGCCAGCGGAAAAGCTGGGGGGGAGGGAGCCAATGAGCAGTTCTTC; cdr3_aa: CASGKAGGEGANEQFF
v_call: TRBV2; j_call: TRBJ1-4; clone_size: -; cdr3_length: 14; d_call: TRBD1; cdr3_nt: TGTGCCAGCAGTGGGAGACAGGGAATAGAAAAACTGTTTTTT; cdr3_aa: CASSGRQGIEKLFF
v_call: TRBV18; j_call: TRBJ2-7; clone_size: -; cdr3_length: 15; d_call: TRBD2; cdr3_nt: TGTGCCAGCTCACGGGGGAGGGACCCAACCTACGAGCAGTACTTC; cdr3_aa: CASSRGRDPTYEQYF
v_call: TRBV5-4; j_call: TRBJ2-4; clone_size: -; cdr3_length: 12; d_call: -; cdr3_nt: TGTGCCAGCAGCTTGGGACGAAACATTCAGTACTTC; cdr3_aa: CASSLGRNIQYF
v_call: TRBV29-1; j_call: TRBJ2-3; clone_size: -; cdr3_length: 16; d_call: -; cdr3_nt: TGCAGCGTTGGAGGACAATGGGTTGGGAGAGCAGATACGCAGTATTTT; cdr3_aa: CSVGGQWVGRADTQYF
v_call: TRBV5-1; j_call: TRBJ2-5; clone_size: -; cdr3_length: 14; d_call: TRBD1; cdr3_nt: TGCGCCAGCAGCGTGGGACAGGCCTCCGAGACCCAGTACTTC; cdr3_aa: CASSVGQASETQYF
v_call: TRBV28; j_call: TRBJ1-1; clone_size: -; cdr3_length: 13; d_call: -; cdr3_nt: TGTGCCAGCAGTTCTCATACCAACACTGAAGCTTTCTTT; cdr3_aa: CASSSHTNTEAFF
v_call: TRBV5-1; j_call: TRBJ2-3; clone_size: -; cdr3_length: 16; d_call: TRBD1; cdr3_nt: TGCGCCAGCAGCTTAGGACAGGGGCCAAGCACAGATACGCAGTATTTT; cdr3_aa: CASSLGQGPSTDTQYF
v_call: TRBV19; j_call: TRBJ1-5; clone_size: few; cdr3_length: 15; d_call: TRBD1; cdr3_nt: TGTGCCAGTAGTACCGGGACAGGGTCCAATCAGCCCCAGCATTTT; cdr3_aa: CASSTGTGSNQPQHF
v_call: TRBV7-2; j_call: TRBJ2-7; clone_size: -; cdr3_length: 16; d_call: TRBD2; cdr3_nt: TGTGCCAGCAGCTTAGTGGTGACGGGGGGCTCCTACGAGCAGTACTTC; cdr3_aa: CASSLVVTGGSYEQYF
v_call: TRBV30; j_call: TRBJ2-2; clone_size: -; cdr3_length: 11; d_call: -; cdr3_nt: TGTGCCTGGAGAAACACCGGGGAGCTGTTTTTT; cdr3_aa: CAWRNTGELFF
v_call: TRBV11-3; j_call: TRBJ2-7; clone_size: -; cdr3_length: 14; d_call: TRBD2; cdr3_nt: TGTGCCAGCAGCCCACCCGGGAGGTTCGACGAGCAGTACTTC; cdr3_aa: CASSPPGRFDEQYF
v_call: TRBV6-6; j_call: TRBJ1-5; clone_size: -; cdr3_length: 13; d_call: -; cdr3_nt: TGTGCCAGCAGTTCCACCATTGGGCAGCCCCAGCATTTT; cdr3_aa: CASSSTIGQPQHF
v_call: TRBV5-1; j_call: TRBJ1-3; clone_size: many; cdr3_length: 14; d_call: TRBD1; cdr3_nt: TGCGCCAGCAGCACAGGGACAGCTGGAAACACCATATATTTT; cdr3_aa: CASSTGTAGNTIYF
v_call: TRBV11-2; j_call: TRBJ2-7; clone_size: -; cdr3_length: 14; d_call: -; cdr3_nt: TGTGCCAGCAGCTTAGTTGACAGCTCCTACGAGCAGTACTTC; cdr3_aa: CASSLVDSSYEQYF
v_call: TRBV20-1; j_call: TRBJ1-3; clone_size: -; cdr3_length: 11; d_call: -; cdr3_nt: TGCAGTGGACGGTCTGGAAACACCATATATTTT; cdr3_aa: CSGRSGNTIYF
v_call: TRBV7-3; j_call: TRBJ2-5; clone_size: few; cdr3_length: 15; d_call: TRBD2; cdr3_nt: TGTGCCAGCAGTCTTAGCGGGGGCCCCGAAGAGACCCAGTACTTC; cdr3_aa: CASSLSGGPEETQYF
v_call: TRBV28; j_call: TRBJ1-1; clone_size: few; cdr3_length: 14; d_call: -; cdr3_nt: TGTGCCAGCAGTTTAATTCAGGGGAGGACTGAAGCTTTCTTT; cdr3_aa: CASSLIQGRTEAFF
v_call: TRBV7-9; j_call: TRBJ2-3; clone_size: -; cdr3_length: 14; d_call: -; cdr3_nt: TGTGCCAGCAGTTACGGTGGGAGCACAGATACGCAGTATTTT; cdr3_aa: CASSYGGSTDTQYF
v_call: TRBV7-7; j_call: TRBJ1-1; clone_size: -; cdr3_length: 13; d_call: -; cdr3_nt: TGTGCCAGCAGCGTTGACAGGAACACTGAAGCTTTCTTT; cdr3_aa: CASSVDRNTEAFF
v_call: TRBV13; j_call: TRBJ1-2; clone_size: -; cdr3_length: 12; d_call: -; cdr3_nt: TGTGCCAGCAGCCAGTCGGGCTATGGCTACACCTTC; cdr3_aa: CASSQSGYGYTF
v_call: TRBV12-5; j_call: TRBJ2-1; clone_size: -; cdr3_length: 16; d_call: TRBD2; cdr3_nt: TGTGCTAGTGCCCTTATCCTAGCGGGAGGGGGGAATGAGCAGTTCTTC; cdr3_aa: CASALILAGGGNEQFF
v_call: TRBV11-2; j_call: TRBJ1-1; clone_size: -; cdr3_length: 15; d_call: -; cdr3_nt: TGTGCCAGCAGGCGTGGGCAGGGGAGATTGGCTGAAGCTTTCTTT; cdr3_aa: CASRRGQGRLAEAFF
v_call: TRBV6-5; j_call: TRBJ2-2; clone_size: -; cdr3_length: 14; d_call: -; cdr3_nt: TGTGCCAGCAGTTACCCACAAAACACCGGGGAGCTGTTTTTT; cdr3_aa: CASSYPQNTGELFF
v_call: TRBV5-4; j_call: TRBJ2-1; clone_size: -; cdr3_length: 12; d_call: -; cdr3_nt: TGTGCCAGCAGCTTGGGCAGGTATGAGCAGTTCTTC; cdr3_aa: CASSLGRYEQFF
v_call: TRBV6-5; j_call: TRBJ1-1; clone_size: -; cdr3_length: 11; d_call: -; cdr3_nt: TGTGCCAGCCGGCAGGGTACTGAAGCTTTCTTT; cdr3_aa: CASRQGTEAFF
v_call: TRBV6-6; j_call: TRBJ1-5; clone_size: few; cdr3_length: 13; d_call: -; cdr3_nt: TGTGCCAGCAGCCCCCTTCAAGGGCAGCCCCAGCATTTT; cdr3_aa: CASSPLQGQPQHF
v_call: TRBV6-5; j_call: TRBJ2-3; clone_size: -; cdr3_length: 14; d_call: TRBD2; cdr3_nt: TGTGCCAGCAGTCCCCTAGCGGGAGCAGATACGCAGTATTTT; cdr3_aa: CASSPLAGADTQYF
v_call: TRBV30; j_call: TRBJ1-5; clone_size: -; cdr3_length: 12; d_call: -; cdr3_nt: TGTGCCTGGAGTGGGCCGGATCAGCCCCAGCATTTT; cdr3_aa: CAWSGPDQPQHF
v_call: TRBV15; j_call: TRBJ2-4; clone_size: -; cdr3_length: 17; d_call: -; cdr3_nt: TGTGCCACCAGCAGTTCAGCCCGGGCGGGCTACGAAAACATTCAGTACTTC; cdr3_aa: CATSSSARAGYENIQYF
v_call: TRBV28; j_call: TRBJ1-2; clone_size: -; cdr3_length: 14; d_call: TRBD1; cdr3_nt: TGTGCCAGCAGTTCAGGACAGGGCTACTATGGCTACACCTTC; cdr3_aa: CASSSGQGYYGYTF
v_call: TRBV30; j_call: TRBJ2-2; clone_size: -; cdr3_length: 11; d_call: -; cdr3_nt: TGTGCCTGGAGTCCTGTAGGGGAGCTGTTTTTT; cdr3_aa: CAWSPVGELFF